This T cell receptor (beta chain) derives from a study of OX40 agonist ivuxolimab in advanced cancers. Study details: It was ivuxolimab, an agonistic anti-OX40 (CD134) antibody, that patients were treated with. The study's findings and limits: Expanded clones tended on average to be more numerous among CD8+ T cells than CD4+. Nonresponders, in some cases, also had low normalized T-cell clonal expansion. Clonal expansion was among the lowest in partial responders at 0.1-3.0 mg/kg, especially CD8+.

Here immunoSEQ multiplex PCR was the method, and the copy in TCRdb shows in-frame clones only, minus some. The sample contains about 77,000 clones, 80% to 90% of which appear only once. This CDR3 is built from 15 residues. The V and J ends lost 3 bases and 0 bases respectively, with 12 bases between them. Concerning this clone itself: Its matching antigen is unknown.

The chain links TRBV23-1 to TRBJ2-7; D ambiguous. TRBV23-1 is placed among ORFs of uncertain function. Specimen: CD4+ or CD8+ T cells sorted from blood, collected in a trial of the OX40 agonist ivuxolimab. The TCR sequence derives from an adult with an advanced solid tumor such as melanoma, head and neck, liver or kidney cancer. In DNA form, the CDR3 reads TGCGCCAGCAGTCATTCCCAAAGGACCTCCTACGAGCAGTACTTC. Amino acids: CASSHSQRTSYEQYF.